The 17 T cell receptor beta chains in this list originate from one sample, sequenced in a study of shared clonotypes between healthy human individuals (dated by TCRdb to 2018 to 2021). Receptor libraries were prepared by the immunoSEQ multiplex PCR assay. The source is immuneACCESS, and TCRdb retained only in-frame sequences with V and J called. Part of the clones is not carried over; for the studies checked, unresolved V genes explain less than half of this, and the remainder is unexplained. This sample comprises approximately 500,000 clones, 96% of them detected only once. Roughly 0.06% of the sample lies in the top ten. Sequencing used naive CD4+ T cells sorted from blood. The cell subset or site tag for this specimen amounts to: CD45RA+ positively selected. Receptors were obtained from a woman aged 25-40 years in good health.

V gene TRBV28 combines with J gene TRBJ1-4; D possibly corresponds to TRBD1 (5 bases). In germline, CDR1 is MDHEN, CDR2 SYDVKM. V was clipped by 2 bases and J by 8 bases, with 12 bases between them. The length of the CDR3 is 14 residues. CDR3 sequence (DNA): TGTGCCAGCAGTTTACCAGGGTATAGAGAAAAACTGTTTTTT. Protein product: CASSLPGYREKLFF.

V gene TRBV19 combines with J gene TRBJ2-1; possibly TRBD1 for D (6 bases). Germline lookup yields CDR1 LNHDA and CDR2 SQIVND (reference sequence). Trimming shortened V by 5 bases and J by 0 bases, and 11 bases separated the two germline ends. The CDR3 has 15 residues. The DNA of the CDR3 is TGTGCCAGTAGTTTCGGGACAAACTCCTACAATGAGCAGTTCTTC. Amino acid sequence: CASSFGTNSYNEQFF.

Notes on this clone: This sample also contains other DNA sequences that code for the same CDR3. The rearrangement links TRBV28 to TRBJ1-5; D unresolved. The germline V gene encodes CDR1 MDHEN and CDR2 SYDVKM. V lost 8 bases and J 4 bases, leaving 3 bases between the germline ends. The CDR3 length is 10 residues. The CDR3 nucleotides read TGTGCCAGCGGGAATCAGCCCCAGCATTTT. It encodes CASGNQPQHF.

The chain links TRBV19 to TRBJ1-2; maybe TRBD1 (6 bases). Germline V CDR1 and CDR2: LNHDA, SQIVND (reference sequence). The CDR3 has 15 residues. Trimming took 3 bases from V and 5 from J, leaving 16 bases between them. The chain's CDR3 is CASSMGTGTRYGYTF. CDR3 in DNA: TGTGCCAGTAGTATGGGGACCGGGACAAGATATGGCTACACCTTC. Complete variable domain (other parts from reference TRBV19 and TRBJ1-2): DGGITQSPKYLFRKEGQNVTLSCEQNLNHDAMYWYRQDPGQGLRLIYYSQIVNDFQKGDIAEGYSVSREKKESFPLTVTSAQKNPTAFYLCASSMGTGTRYGYTFGSGTRLTVV.

The J gene is TRBJ1-3, the V gene TRBV11-1; D is ambiguous. CDR1 and CDR2 from the germline V gene are SGHAT and FQDESV (reference sequence). CDR3 length: 16 amino acids. Trimming removed 5 bases from V and 1 base from J, with 15 bases in between. CDR3 protein: CASSHTQGRSGNTIYF. In DNA, the CDR3 is TGTGCCAGCAGCCACACCCAAGGAAGGTCTGGAAACACCATATATTTT.

The rearrangement uses TRBV19 and TRBJ2-3; D unclear. Germline loops: CDR1 LNHDA, CDR2 SQIVND (reference sequence). This CDR3 comprises 13 residues. With 4 bases removed from V and 1 base from J, the gap between germline ends came to 6 bases. CDR3 sequence: CASSKDGTDTQYF. In DNA form, the CDR3 reads TGTGCCAGTAGTAAGGACGGCACAGATACGCAGTATTTT.

V usage is TRBV5-6 and J usage is TRBJ2-7, with 8 positions matching TRBD2. V shed 4 bases, J shed 0 bases, and the junction held 9 bases outside the gene matches. CDR3 size: 16 residues. Germline CDR1 SGHDT, CDR2 YYEEEE. CDR3 in DNA: TGTGCCAGCAGCCCCGGGGGACTAGGCCTCTCCTACGAGCAGTACTTC. Translated, it gives CASSPGGLGLSYEQYF.

The chain joins TRBV5-5 to TRBJ1-1; no firm D call. Between the trimmed V and J ends, which lost 0 bases and 4 bases, there was a span of 13 bases. The CDR3 loop spans 15 amino acids. From germline, CDR1 is SGHKS and CDR2 YYEKEE (reference sequence). The CDR3 protein is CASSLAAGPVTEAFF. As DNA, the CDR3 is TGTGCCAGCAGCTTGGCCGCGGGCCCGGTCACTGAAGCTTTCTTT. Together with reference TRBV5-5 and TRBJ1-1, the CDR3 gives the full variable domain: DAGVTQSPTHLIKTRGQQVTLRCSPISGHKSVSWYQQVLGQGPQFIFQYYEKEERGRGNFPDRFSARQFPNYSSELNVNALLLGDSALYLCASSLAAGPVTEAFFGQGTRLTVV.

The rearrangement uses TRBV5-8 and TRBJ1-5, with D hard to call. Germline values: CDR1 SGHTS, CDR2 YDEGEE. Trimming pared 1 base from V and 3 bases from J, leaving 5 bases between. CDR3 length: 13 residues. As DNA, the CDR3 is TGTGCCAGCAGCTTGTTGTTCAATCAGCCCCAGCATTTT. Translated, it gives CASSLLFNQPQHF.

The rearrangement uses TRBV19 and TRBJ2-5; 10 bases are shared with TRBD2. The assigned J gene may be wrong: the sequence end matches TRBJ2-7 better. Germline CDR1 and CDR2: LNHDA and SQIVND (reference sequence). This CDR3 spans 14 amino acids. CDR3 sequence: CASSRGLAPYEQYF. The CDR3 bases are TGTGCCAGTAGCCGGGGACTAGCGCCCTACGAGCAGTACTTC.

The DNA of the CDR3 is TGTGCCAGCAGTCCGAGGGTAGGGGAGCCCCAGCATTTT. As protein: CASSPRVGEPQHF. The chain joins TRBV28 to TRBJ1-5; a weak D match, TRBD1 (5 bases). The V gene lost 5 bases and the J gene lost 8 bases, with 13 bases spanning the gap. The V gene's germline CDR1 is MDHEN and CDR2 SYDVKM. The CDR3 spans 13 residues.

The chain carries TRBV12-5 and TRBJ2-1; 8 nucleotides line up with TRBD2. The junction had 8 bases not matched to a gene; V was cut back by 0 bases and J by 7 bases. The CDR3 has 16 residues. Looked up from germline, CDR1 is LGHNT and CDR2 is FRNRAP. The CDR3 region is CASGLVIGRGENEQFF. The CDR3 region has the DNA TGTGCTAGTGGTTTGGTAATCGGGAGGGGTGAGAATGAGCAGTTCTTC.

CDR3 sequence reads: CASSPGLADYNEQFF. DNA of the CDR3: TGTGCCAGCAGCCCGGGACTAGCGGACTACAATGAGCAGTTCTTC. The rearrangement links TRBV9 to TRBJ2-1, with TRBD2 matching over 11 bases. V was clipped by 4 bases and J by 3 bases; unmatched bases: 3. The length of the CDR3 is 15 residues. Germline CDR1 and CDR2: SGDLS and YYNGEE.

The J gene is TRBJ2-5, the V gene TRBV5-1; the match to TRBD2 covers 14 bases. The CDR3 has 14 amino acids. Germline values: CDR1 SGHRS, CDR2 YFSETQ. After removal of 3 bases from V and 9 bases from J, the junction contained 4 bases not matched to a gene. This CDR3 is CASSSGTSGSSQYF. The CDR3 coding sequence is TGCGCCAGCAGCTCTGGGACTAGCGGGAGTTCCCAGTACTTC. The entire variable domain, with the rest obtained from reference TRBV5-1 and TRBJ2-5, is as follows: KAGVTQTPRYLIKTRGQQVTLSCSPISGHRSVSWYQQTPGQGLQFLFEYFSETQRNKGNFPGRFSGRQFSNSRSEMNVSTLELGDSALYLCASSSGTSGSSQYFGPGTRLLVL.

In this sample, this clone turned up once. The V call is TRBV5-6, the J call TRBJ1-1, with D uncertain. The CDR3 covers 13 residues. Germline V CDR1 and CDR2: SGHDT, YYEEEE. V was pared by 0 bases and J by 3 bases, with 6 bases between. The CDR3 sequence is CASSLDADTEAFF. The CDR3 DNA follows: TGTGCCAGCAGCTTGGACGCGGACACTGAAGCTTTCTTT.

In DNA, the CDR3 is TGTGCCAGCAGCTTAGATCGGGCCGCTGAAGCTTTCTTT. It specifies CASSLDRAAEAFF. The V call is TRBV11-2, the J call TRBJ1-1; no definite D call. Germline V gene data show CDR1 as SGHAT and CDR2 as FQNNGV. The CDR3 totals 13 residues. The V end lost 0 bases, the J end lost 6 bases, and 8 bases lay between the germline ends.

The rearrangement joins TRBV27 to TRBJ1-6, with D maybe TRBD1 (5 bases). Trimming took 0 bases from V and 3 from J, leaving 12 bases between them. The CDR3 length is 17 residues. From germline, CDR1 is MNHEY and CDR2 SMNVEV (reference sequence). In DNA form, the CDR3 reads TGTGCCAGCAGTTTATCGTGGGGGGACGTCTATAATTCACCCCTCCACTTT. Translating gives CASSLSWGDVYNSPLHF.